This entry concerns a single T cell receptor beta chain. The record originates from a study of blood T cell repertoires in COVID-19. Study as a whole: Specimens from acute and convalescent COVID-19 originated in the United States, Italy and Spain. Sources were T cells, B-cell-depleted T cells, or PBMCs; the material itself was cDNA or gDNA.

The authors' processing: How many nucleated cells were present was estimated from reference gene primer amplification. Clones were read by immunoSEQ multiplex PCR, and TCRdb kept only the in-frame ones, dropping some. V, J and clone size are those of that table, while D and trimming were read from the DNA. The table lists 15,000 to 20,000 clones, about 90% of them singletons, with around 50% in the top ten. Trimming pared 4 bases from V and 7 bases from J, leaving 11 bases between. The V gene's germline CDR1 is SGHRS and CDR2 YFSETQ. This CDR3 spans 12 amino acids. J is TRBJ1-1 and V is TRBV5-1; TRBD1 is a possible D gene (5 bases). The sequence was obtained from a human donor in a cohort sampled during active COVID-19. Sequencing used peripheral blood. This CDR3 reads CASSLGGIEAFF. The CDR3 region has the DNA TGCGCCAGCAGCCTCGGGGGGATTGAAGCTTTCTTT.